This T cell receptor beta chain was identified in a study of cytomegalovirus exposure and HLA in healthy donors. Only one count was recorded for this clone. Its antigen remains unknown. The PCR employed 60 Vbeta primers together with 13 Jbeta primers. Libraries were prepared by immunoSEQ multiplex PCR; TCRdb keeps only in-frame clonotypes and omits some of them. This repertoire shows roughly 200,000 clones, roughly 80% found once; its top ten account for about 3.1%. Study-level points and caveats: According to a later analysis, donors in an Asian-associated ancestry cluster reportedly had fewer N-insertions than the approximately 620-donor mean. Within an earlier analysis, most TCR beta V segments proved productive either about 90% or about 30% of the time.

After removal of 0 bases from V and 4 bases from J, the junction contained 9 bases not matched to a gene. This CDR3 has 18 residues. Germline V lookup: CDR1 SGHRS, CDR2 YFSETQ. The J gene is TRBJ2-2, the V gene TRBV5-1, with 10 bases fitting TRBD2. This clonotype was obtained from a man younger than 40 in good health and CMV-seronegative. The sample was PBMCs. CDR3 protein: CASSLARGERGGTGELFF. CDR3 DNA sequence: TGCGCCAGCAGCTTGGCCCGCGGCGAGCGGGGGGGCACCGGGGAGCTGTTTTTT.